This T cell receptor (beta chain) was recorded in a study of lymphopenia after photon versus proton radiotherapy. Profiled with immunoSEQ multiplex PCR; TCRdb holds only in-frame clones, not every one. The sample includes about 70,000 clones, 85% to 90% of them seen just once. Points on this clone: Its antigen is as yet unknown.

Points from the study as a whole: After the lymphocyte nadir, photon-treated repertoires showed oligoclonal expansion, especially of CD8+ Temra cells. Relative stability marked proton patients; photon patients lost diversity and naive cells. Larger post-nadir TCR diversity loss correlated inversely with survival in deceased patients.

V lost 2 bases and J lost 5, with 7 bases in between. The CDR3 loop spans 13 amino acids. CDR1 is MRHNA, CDR2 SNTAGT, per germline. The sample consisted of peripheral blood, taken from a patient treated with proton-based radiotherapy. The origin of this receptor is a man at least 80 years old with esophageal cancer. V usage is TRBV6-4 and J usage is TRBJ2-1; D perhaps matches TRBD1 (6 bases). CDR3 amino acids: CASSDRDNNEQFF. Here the CDR3 DNA reads TGTGCCAGCAGTGACAGGGACAACAATGAGCAGTTCTTC.